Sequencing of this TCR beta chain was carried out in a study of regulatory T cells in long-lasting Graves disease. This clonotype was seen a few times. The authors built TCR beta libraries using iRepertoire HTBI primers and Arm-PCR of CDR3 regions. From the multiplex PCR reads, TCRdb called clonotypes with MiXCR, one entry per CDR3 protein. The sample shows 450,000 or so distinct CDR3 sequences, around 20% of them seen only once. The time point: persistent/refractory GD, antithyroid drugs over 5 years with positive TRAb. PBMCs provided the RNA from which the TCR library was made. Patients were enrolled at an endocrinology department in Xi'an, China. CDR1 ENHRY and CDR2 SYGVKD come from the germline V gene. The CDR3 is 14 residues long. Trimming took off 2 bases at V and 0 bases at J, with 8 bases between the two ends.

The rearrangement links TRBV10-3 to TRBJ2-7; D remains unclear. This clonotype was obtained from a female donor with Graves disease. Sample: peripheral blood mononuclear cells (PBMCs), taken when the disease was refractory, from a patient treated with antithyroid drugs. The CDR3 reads CAISEADSSYEQYF. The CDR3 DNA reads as TGTGCCATCAGTGAGGCGGATAGCTCCTACGAGCAGTACTTC.